These 21 T cell receptor beta chains originate from one sample sequenced in a study of cytomegalovirus exposure and HLA in healthy donors. TCRdb keeps only in-frame clones here, not all; method: immunoSEQ multiplex PCR. The sample lists 200,000 or so clones, around four fifths occurring once. Material for sequencing was PBMCs. These receptors all come from a man aged 18 to 30 in good health and CMV-seropositive.

The chain recombines TRBV6-5 with TRBJ2-1; 10 bases are shared with TRBD1. This CDR3 is built from 13 residues. The J segment lost 6 bases and the V segment lost 10 bases, leaving 6 bases of the junction unmatched. Germline CDR1 MNHEY, CDR2 SVGAGI. CDR3 sequence reads: CATSDRGSNEQFF. CDR3 coding DNA: TGTGCCACCTCGGACAGGGGGAGCAATGAGCAGTTCTTC.

The rearrangement joins TRBV28 to TRBJ2-7, with D possibly matching TRBD1 (6 bases). The V end lost 5 bases, the J end lost 7 bases, and 21 bases lay between the germline ends. Per germline, CDR1 MDHEN and CDR2 SYDVKM. This CDR3 is 15 amino acids long. The chain's CDR3 is CASSPAPRGAGEQYF. The CDR3 bases are TGTGCCAGCAGTCCCGCCCCCAGGGGTGCGGGTGAGCAGTACTTC.

V gene TRBV9 combines with J gene TRBJ1-1; TRBD1 aligns across 8 bases. Trimming removed 3 bases from V and 0 bases from J; junction bases left unmatched: 7. Germline V CDR1 and CDR2: SGDLS, YYNGEE. CDR3 size: 16 residues. CDR3 bases: TGTGCCAGCAGCGGAGACAGGGGTCTTATGAACACTGAAGCTTTCTTT. Protein: CASSGDRGLMNTEAFF.

This clone was observed once. The chain couples TRBV4-3 to TRBJ1-2; the match to TRBD1 covers 8 bases. The CDR3 has 14 amino acids. Trimming took 4 bases from V and 5 from J; bases not matched to a gene: 6. CDR1 is LGHNA and CDR2 is YSLEER in the germline V gene. The CDR3 DNA follows: TGCGCCAGCAGCCCCGGACAGGGTGATTATGGCTACACCTTC. Translation gives CASSPGQGDYGYTF.

This clone was detected ten times or more. The chain carries TRBV27 and TRBJ2-7, with 7 bases aligning to TRBD2. CDR1 is MNHEY and CDR2 is SMNVEV in the germline V gene (reference sequence). V trimming: 2 bases; J trimming: 3 bases; junction bases outside the gene matches: 10. The CDR3 totals 16 residues. The CDR3 region is CASSLTPSGPIYEQYF. DNA for the CDR3: TGTGCCAGCAGTTTAACGCCTAGCGGCCCTATCTACGAGCAGTACTTC.

The chain uses TRBV5-4 and TRBJ2-2, with D possibly TRBD1 on 5 matching bases. Germline values: CDR1 SGHNT, CDR2 YYREEE (reference sequence). Trimming pared 3 bases from V and 4 bases from J, leaving 7 bases between. The CDR3 spans 13 residues. The chain's CDR3 is CASSSDSTGELFF. CDR3 nucleotides: TGTGCCAGCAGCTCCGACAGCACCGGGGAGCTGTTTTTT.

V usage is TRBV30 and J usage is TRBJ2-7; D might be TRBD2 (6 bases). In germline, CDR1 is GTSNPN, CDR2 SVGIG (reference sequence). V was pared by 0 bases and J by 0 bases, with 12 bases between. This CDR3 contains 15 residues. CDR3 coding DNA: TGTGCCTGGAGTGTACGGGCTAGCGCCTCCTACGAGCAGTACTTC. Protein: CAWSVRASASYEQYF.

The chain carries TRBV11-2 and TRBJ2-1, with TRBD2 identical over 7 bases. CDR1 and CDR2 (germline): SGHAT, FQNNGV. V gave up 1 base and J gave up 5 bases; unmatched junction bases: 8. This CDR3 region has 16 residues. CDR3 DNA: TGTGCCAGCAGCTTAGTGGCTAGCGGAGGGGACAATGAGCAGTTCTTC. This codes for CASSLVASGGDNEQFF.

This clone was seen once. The chain employs TRBV27 and TRBJ2-5; 10 bases agree with TRBD2. The CDR3 totals 16 residues. The germline V gene has CDR1 MNHEY and CDR2 SMNVEV (reference sequence). V trimming: 6 bases; J trimming: 5 bases; junction bases outside the gene matches: 12. The CDR3 nucleotides read TGTGCCAGCAGCTCTGGACTAGCGGATCTAGGGGAGACCCAGTACTTC. Encoded protein: CASSSGLADLGETQYF.

The chain recombines TRBV2 with TRBJ2-1, with D uncertain. V was shortened by 2 bases and J by 9 bases, with 11 bases between the two germline ends. This CDR3 has 13 amino acids. Germline V gives CDR1 SNHLY, CDR2 FYNNEI. The CDR3 DNA follows: TGTGCCAGCAGTGAACTAAACTGGGCTGAGCAGTTCTTC. It yields the protein CASSELNWAEQFF.

V usage is TRBV5-1 and J usage is TRBJ2-5, with a possible D match to TRBD1 (6 bases). This CDR3 region has 14 residues. Trimming removed 3 bases at V and 4 bases at J, with 13 bases between. CDR1 is SGHRS and CDR2 is YFSETQ in the germline V gene. Written as DNA, the CDR3 is TGCGCCAGCAGCTCCGGACAGAGCGGAGAGACCCAGTACTTC. This codes for CASSSGQSGETQYF.

V usage is TRBV13 and J usage is TRBJ2-7; 14 bases align to TRBD2. The CDR3 is made up of 17 amino acids. The ends lost 4 bases at V and 0 bases at J; junction bases unmatched: 5. Germline V gene lookup returns CDR1 PRHDT and CDR2 FYEKMQ (reference sequence). The CDR3 spells CASSSGLAGGPSYEQYF. DNA for the CDR3: TGTGCCAGCAGCTCAGGACTAGCGGGAGGCCCCTCCTACGAGCAGTACTTC.

The V call is TRBV7-2, the J call TRBJ2-2; the D gene is possibly TRBD2 (6 bases). Germline V gene data show CDR1 as SGHTA and CDR2 as FQGNSA. The CDR3 extends over 15 amino acids. Deletions cut 0 bases from V and 6 bases from J, with 11 bases between. The CDR3 bases are TGTGCCAGCAGCTTAGCGGGAGGCGTTGCCGGGGAGCTGTTTTTT. This gives the protein CASSLAGGVAGELFF.

The chain joins TRBV29-1 to TRBJ1-1; D ambiguous. The ends were cut back, 4 bases at V and 7 bases at J, with 7 bases in the middle. The CDR3 totals 10 residues. Per germline, CDR1 SQVTM and CDR2 ANQGSEA. The CDR3 DNA follows: TGCAGCGTTGGCCCGGGTGAAGCTTTCTTT. This sequence encodes CSVGPGEAFF.

This chain links TRBV7-3 with TRBJ2-1; D might be TRBD2 (6 bases). Germline assignment: CDR1 SGHTA and CDR2 FQGTGA. The V end lost 3 bases, the J end lost 6 bases, and 18 bases lay between the germline ends. The CDR3 loop spans 16 amino acids. DNA of the CDR3: TGTGCCAGCAGCTTGGTAGGGCGGGAAATAGGCAATGAGCAGTTCTTC. Translated: CASSLVGREIGNEQFF.

The chain joins TRBV6-1 to TRBJ2-1, with D perhaps TRBD2 (5 bases). V was clipped by 0 bases and J by 6 bases, with 18 bases between them. Germline V gives CDR1 MNHNS, CDR2 SASEGT. The CDR3 has 17 residues. DNA of the CDR3: TGTGCCAGCAGTGAAGCGTTAAAAGGAGGTCCGGGCAATGAGCAGTTCTTC. This encodes CASSEALKGGPGNEQFF.

As for this clone: A much larger clone is a single base away; this may be a read error. The chain uses TRBV5-1 and TRBJ2-2; 9 nucleotides line up with TRBD1. From germline, CDR1 is SGHRS and CDR2 YFSETQ. The CDR3 covers 15 residues. V gave up 3 bases and J gave up 4 bases; unmatched junction bases: 4. CDR3 DNA: TGCGCCAGCAGCTACGGGACAGGGAGCACCGGGGAGCTGTTTTTT. This codes for CASSYGTGSTGELFF.

The gene calls are TRBV4-2 and TRBJ2-1; possible D gene TRBD2, 5 bases. The V gene lost 0 bases and the J gene lost 3 bases, with 6 bases spanning the gap. In germline, CDR1 is LGHNA, CDR2 YNFKEQ. The CDR3 runs to 14 residues. In nucleotides, the CDR3 is TGTGCCAGCAGCCAAGACGAGGGCTACAATGAGCAGTTCTTC. Translated, it gives CASSQDEGYNEQFF.

This chain links TRBV7-8 with TRBJ1-5; the D is unclear. Germline V gene sequence: CDR1 SGHVS, CDR2 FQNEAQ. CDR3 size: 16 residues. V lost 5 bases to trimming and J lost 2 bases, with 16 bases between them. The CDR3 nucleotides read TGTGCCAGCAGCCGCCAAGGGAGGCGGGGCAATCAGCCCCAGCATTTT. It codes for CASSRQGRRGNQPQHF.

This clone appeared a few times. The rearrangement joins TRBV30 to TRBJ1-1, with a weak D call TRBD1 (6 bases). CDR3 length: 14 residues. Germline assignment: CDR1 GTSNPN and CDR2 SVGIG (reference sequence). Between the trimmed V and J ends, which lost 5 bases and 6 bases, there was a span of 19 bases. CDR3 coding DNA: TGTGCCTGGGCGCAAAACAGGGCGGCGGCTGAAGCTTTCTTT. Translated: CAWAQNRAAAEAFF.

This clone showed up just a few times. This chain uses TRBV7-9 with TRBJ1-3; tentative D call: TRBD1 (6 bases). The germline V and J ends were trimmed by 1 base and 4 bases, with 8 bases remaining between them. The germline gives CDR1 SEHNR, CDR2 FQNEAQ (reference sequence). The CDR3 spans 14 residues. The CDR3 nucleotides are TGTGCCAGCAGCTTAGGGACAGAAGGAAACACCATATATTTT. Its protein is CASSLGTEGNTIYF.